This T cell receptor beta chain was found in a study of human CD8 memory T cell subsets. Concerning this clonotype itself: Its antigen is unknown.

Libraries for TCR beta were constructed using UMI-labeled 5' RACE. TCRdb re-called the 5' RACE reads and catalogs CDR3 proteins one per entry, DNA excluded. This repertoire includes under 6,000 distinct CDR3 sequences. This CDR3 comprises 14 residues. Germline lookup yields CDR1 DFQATT and CDR2 SNEGSKA (reference sequence). RNA was obtained from duplicate vials of some 150,000 sorted CD8+ T cells per subset. Study results and caveats: Similarly high diversity marked stem-like memory and precursor exhausted T cells, unlike effector memory cells. Exclusively the beta chains of the T cell receptor underwent sequencing in this study.

The sequenced sample consisted of CD8+ T cells from PBMCs. The origin of this receptor is a human donor in good health. V usage is TRBV20-1 and J usage is TRBJ2-7; TCRdb names TRBD1, which stays unverified in the absence of DNA. CDR3 residues: CSARGTSTDYEQYF.